The 5 T cell receptor beta chains reported below all come from one sample, sequenced in a study of T cells in Graves' hyperthyroidism and ophthalmopathy. Amplified TCR beta CDR3 regions derived from RNA transcripts. The HTBI primer set was used in a first-round RT-PCR of the TCR CDR3. MiXCR, applied by TCRdb to the multiplex PCR reads, yields one record per CDR3 protein. The table includes 660,000 or so distinct CDR3 sequences, around 20% detected once. The sequenced material came from blood. These receptors were taken from a man in his thirties or forties with Graves' ophthalmopathy.

This clonotype was seen a few times. J is TRBJ2-1 and V is TRBV25-1, with 7 bases fitting TRBD1. There are 15 residues in the CDR3. The germline gives CDR1 MGHDK, CDR2 SYGVNS. With V trimmed by 6 bases and J by 7 bases, 12 bases remained unmatched. DNA of the CDR3: TGTGCCAGCAGCGAGGCCGGGACAGCATCTAATGAGCAGTTCTTC. It encodes CASSEAGTASNEQFF.

The J gene is TRBJ2-7, the V gene TRBV4-3; unclear D gene. This CDR3 has 18 amino acids. Trimming pared 0 bases from V and 3 bases from J, leaving 21 bases between. Germline-derived CDR1 and CDR2 are LGHNA and YSLEER. CDR3 nucleotides: TGCGCCAGCAGCCAAGATCGGGTGGGGAAAGGAGTTCGCTACGAGCAGTACTTC. Protein product: CASSQDRVGKGVRYEQYF.

This clonotype was found a few times. V gene TRBV6-1 combines with J gene TRBJ2-3, with 12 bases fitting TRBD2. The germline gives CDR1 MNHNS, CDR2 SASEGT. The CDR3 runs 16 residues. The V gene end was trimmed by 3 bases and the J gene end by 5 bases; junction bases not matched to a gene: 6. The CDR3 DNA reads TGTGCCAGCAGTGACCGACTAGCGGGAGCAATAGATACGCAGTATTTT. Amino acids: CASSDRLAGAIDTQYF.

This clonotype has only a few counts. The chain combines TRBV15 with TRBJ2-1, with 8 bases aligning to TRBD2. This CDR3 contains 17 residues. CDR1 and CDR2 from the germline V gene are LNHNV and YYDKDF (reference sequence). Trimming took 0 bases from V and 8 from J; bases not matched to a gene: 12. In DNA, the CDR3 is TGTGCCACCAGCAGAGATCTGAGCGGGAGTTTCGTATATGAGCAGTTCTTC. It translates to CATSRDLSGSFVYEQFF.

This clonotype was counted at least ten times. The chain carries TRBV11-2 and TRBJ2-3; D could derive from TRBD1 or TRBD2 (5 bases each). The CDR3 is 14 amino acids. The V gene's germline CDR1 is SGHAT and CDR2 FQNNGV. With 8 bases removed from V and 0 bases from J, the gap between germline ends came to 12 bases. CDR3 protein: CASQWGSSTDTQYF. CDR3 in DNA: TGTGCCAGCCAATGGGGGTCTAGCACAGATACGCAGTATTTT.